This record covers a single T cell receptor beta chain. The antigen it recognizes is unknown. The record has no base qualities; no much larger clone is one base away. This entry is derived from a study of T cells after yellow fever vaccination (dated by TCRdb to between 2019 and 2020). Background on the whole study: The SMART-Seq v4 Ultra Low Input RNA kit was used to prepare libraries from fractions with low cell numbers. To follow T-cell clones before and after primary and booster YFV17D yellow fever vaccination, bulk TCR alpha and beta repertoires were sequenced over time. Two healthy male donors made up the cohort, one aged 18 to 29 years and the other aged 30 to 40 years. Bulk PBMC replicates and cell subsets were isolated from blood drawn at multiple timepoints before and after both primary and secondary immunization. Overall results and qualifications from the work: Most clones expanded after primary vaccination (around 97% of CD4 and around nine tenths of CD8) were re-detected after the booster, suggesting that broad memory maintenance occurred. Because the study included only two donors, the extent to which the findings can be generalized is limited. Compared with the primary T-cell response, the secondary T-cell response was weaker but faster, peaking on day 5 rather than day 15. A small fraction of clonotypes showed up in both the CD4 and CD8 compartments, probably as a result of convergent recombination. Computational filtering was needed because FACS-sorted repertoires could contain abundant contaminating clonotypes from the bulk population.

Interpreted using the paper, the treatment or condition label stands for: live attenuated yellow fever vaccine strain. At each blood-draw timepoint, two biological replicates of bulk PBMCs were obtained. PBMCs were isolated from peripheral blood using a standard Ficoll-Paque protocol. RNA was extracted with TriZol from bulk PBMCs, CD4 and CD8 fractions, and dextramer-positive and dextramer-negative fractions. TCR cDNA was made using 5'RACE template switching, a step that added a universal primer site and unique molecular identifiers. Priming for cDNA synthesis came from both the TCR alpha and TCR beta constant segments. Two PCR steps were used to amplify libraries, with sample barcodes and sequencing adapters being added in the second step. Libraries were sequenced on Illumina HiSeq 2500 (2x100 bp) or NovaSeq (2x150 bp). The study's processing was this. Demultiplexing of reads and collapsing into UMI consensus sequences were performed with MIGEC, and V(D)J alignment was carried out with MiXCR. Vaccine-responding clonotypes were identified with edgeR using replicate PBMC samples, with FDR below 0.01 and a log2 fold change above 5 up to day 15 being required. CD4 or CD8 identity was assigned to each bulk clonotype according to whether the clonotype was present at higher abundance in the sequenced CD4 repertoire or the sequenced CD8 repertoire. TCRdb trimmed public reads at Q25 via fastp, called clones via MiXCR and kept in-frame beta chains. Records with the same CDR3 protein are collapsed into one entry carrying the most frequent genes and DNA. These V and J calls are TCRdb output, not the study's own analysis. This sample holds approximately 510,000 distinct CDR3 sequences; less than 25% were observed only once. The biggest ten clones account for around 16% of the sample.

The germline V gene (reference sequence) supplies CDR1 DFQATT and CDR2 SNEGSKA. The cysteine opens and the phenylalanine closes a CDR3 of 16 amino acids. The CDR3 DNA has 48 bases and is translated from base 1. V is trimmed back by 5 bases and J by 2 bases, and the junction contains 8 bases that no gene match accounts for. The chain couples TRBV20-1 to TRBJ2-5; the central 13 bases match TRBD2. This specimen was PBMCs, taken approximately 22 days after the first yellow fever vaccination. The origin of this receptor is a man between 18 and 29 years old who received the YFV17D yellow fever vaccine. The CDR3 reads CSADQLLAGGQETQYF. The DNA reads TGCAGTGCTGACCAGTTACTAGCGGGGGGGCAAGAGACCCAGTACTTC.